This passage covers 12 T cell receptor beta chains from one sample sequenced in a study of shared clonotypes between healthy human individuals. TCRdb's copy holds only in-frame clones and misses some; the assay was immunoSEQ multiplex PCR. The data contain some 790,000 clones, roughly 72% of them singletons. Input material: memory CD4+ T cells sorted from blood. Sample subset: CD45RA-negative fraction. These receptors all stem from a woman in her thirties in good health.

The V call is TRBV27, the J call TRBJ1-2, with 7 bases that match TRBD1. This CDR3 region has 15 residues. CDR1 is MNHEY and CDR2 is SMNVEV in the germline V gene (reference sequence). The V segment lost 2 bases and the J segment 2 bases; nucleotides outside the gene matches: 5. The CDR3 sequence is CASSLQGVSNYGYTF. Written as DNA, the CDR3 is TGTGCCAGCAGTTTACAGGGGGTTTCGAACTATGGCTACACCTTC.

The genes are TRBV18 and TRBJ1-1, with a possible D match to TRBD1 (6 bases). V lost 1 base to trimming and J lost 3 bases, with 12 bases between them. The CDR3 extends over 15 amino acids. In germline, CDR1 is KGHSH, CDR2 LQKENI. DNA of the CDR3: TGTGCCAGCTCACCACTTGTCAGGGGATACACTGAAGCTTTCTTT. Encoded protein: CASSPLVRGYTEAFF.

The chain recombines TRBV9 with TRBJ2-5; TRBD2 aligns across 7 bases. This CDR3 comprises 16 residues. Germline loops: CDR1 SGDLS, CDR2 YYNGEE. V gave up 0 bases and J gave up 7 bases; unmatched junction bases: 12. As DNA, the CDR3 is TGTGCCAGCAGCGTAGGGGCTTATCGGGGGGTCGGGACCCAGTACTTC. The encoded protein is CASSVGAYRGVGTQYF.

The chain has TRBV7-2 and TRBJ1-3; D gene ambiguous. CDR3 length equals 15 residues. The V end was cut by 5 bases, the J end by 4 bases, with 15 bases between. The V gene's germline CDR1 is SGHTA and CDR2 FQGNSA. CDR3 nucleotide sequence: TGTGCCAGCAGCCGCGTAGCGGCCTTAGGAAACACCATATATTTT. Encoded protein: CASSRVAALGNTIYF.

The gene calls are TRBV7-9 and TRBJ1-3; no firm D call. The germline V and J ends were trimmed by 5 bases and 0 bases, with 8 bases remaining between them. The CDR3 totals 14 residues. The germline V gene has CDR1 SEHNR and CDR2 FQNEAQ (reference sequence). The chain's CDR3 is CASSLQSSGNTIYF. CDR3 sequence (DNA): TGTGCCAGCAGCCTACAAAGCTCTGGAAACACCATATATTTT. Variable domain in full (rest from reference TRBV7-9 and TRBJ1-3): DTGVSQNPRHKITKRGQNVTFRCDPISEHNRLYWYRQTLGQGPEFLTYFQNEAQLEKSRLLSDRFSAERPKGSFSTLEIQRTEQGDSAMYLCASSLQSSGNTIYFGEGSWLTVV.

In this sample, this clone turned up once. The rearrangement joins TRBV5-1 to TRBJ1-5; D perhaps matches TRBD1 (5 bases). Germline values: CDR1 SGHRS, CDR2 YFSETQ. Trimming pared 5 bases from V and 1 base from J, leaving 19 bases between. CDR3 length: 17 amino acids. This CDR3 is CASRPYPDSLSNQPQHF. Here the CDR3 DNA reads TGCGCCAGCAGGCCATATCCTGACAGCCTAAGCAATCAGCCCCAGCATTTT.

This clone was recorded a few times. CDR3 in amino acids: CASSKVWLRSYF. The DNA for the CDR3 is TGTGCCAGCAGCAAAGTATGGCTTCGGTCGTATTTT. The chain has TRBV21-1 and TRBJ1-3. TRBV21-1 is shown as a pseudogene. The CDR3 is 12 amino acids.

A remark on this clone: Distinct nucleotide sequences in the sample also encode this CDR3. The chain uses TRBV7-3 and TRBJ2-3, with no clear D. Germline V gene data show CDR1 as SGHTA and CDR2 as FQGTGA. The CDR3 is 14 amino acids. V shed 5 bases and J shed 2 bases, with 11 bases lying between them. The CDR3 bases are TGTGCCAGCAGCCCCTCGAGGAACACAGATACGCAGTATTTT. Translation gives CASSPSRNTDTQYF.

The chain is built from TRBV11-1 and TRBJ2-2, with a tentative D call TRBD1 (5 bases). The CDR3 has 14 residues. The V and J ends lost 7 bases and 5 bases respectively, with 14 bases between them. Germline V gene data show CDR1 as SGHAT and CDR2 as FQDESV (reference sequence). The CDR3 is CASNIGADTGELFF. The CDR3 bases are TGTGCCAGCAACATAGGGGCTGATACCGGGGAGCTGTTTTTT.

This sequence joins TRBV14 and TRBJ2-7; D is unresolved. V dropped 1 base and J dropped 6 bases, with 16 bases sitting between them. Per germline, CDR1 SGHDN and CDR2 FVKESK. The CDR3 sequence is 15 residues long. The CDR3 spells CASSQVLGTYGEQYF. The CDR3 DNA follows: TGTGCCAGCAGCCAAGTACTGGGAACTTACGGCGAGCAGTACTTC.

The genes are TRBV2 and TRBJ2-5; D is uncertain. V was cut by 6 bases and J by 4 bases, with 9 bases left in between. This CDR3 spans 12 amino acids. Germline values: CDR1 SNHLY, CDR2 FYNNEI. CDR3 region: CASRSGGETQYF. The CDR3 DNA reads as TGTGCCAGCAGATCAGGTGGAGAGACCCAGTACTTC.

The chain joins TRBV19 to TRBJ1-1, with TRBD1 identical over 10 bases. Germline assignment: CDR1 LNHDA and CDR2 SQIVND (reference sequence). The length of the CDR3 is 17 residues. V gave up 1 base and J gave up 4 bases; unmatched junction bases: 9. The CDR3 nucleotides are TGTGCCAGTAGTATAGCCCTGGGGACAGGGGCGGTCACTGAAGCTTTCTTT. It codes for CASSIALGTGAVTEAFF. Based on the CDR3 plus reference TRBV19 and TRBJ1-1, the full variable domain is DGGITQSPKYLFRKEGQNVTLSCEQNLNHDAMYWYRQDPGQGLRLIYYSQIVNDFQKGDIAEGYSVSREKKESFPLTVTSAQKNPTAFYLCASSIALGTGAVTEAFFGQGTRLTVV.